Each of the 25 T cell receptor beta chains below was sequenced from the same sample in a study of regulatory T cells in long-lasting Graves disease. In building TCR beta libraries, iRepertoire HTBI primers were used together with Arm-PCR of CDR3 regions. TCRdb recomputed calls from the multiplex PCR reads with MiXCR, one row per CDR3 protein. The table records 420,000 or so distinct CDR3 sequences, 16% of them present only once. Indicated time point: newly diagnosed GD, antithyroid drugs for less than 3 months. PBMC RNA served as the TCR library source. These data were also filed under a second study, of T cells in Graves' hyperthyroidism and ophthalmopathy.

The sequenced sample was peripheral blood mononuclear cells (PBMCs), obtained at new diagnosis, from a patient treated with antithyroid drugs. These receptors were taken from a woman under 30 with Graves disease.

This clonotype was observed many times. V and J are TRBV3-1 and TRBJ2-7, with D unresolved. This CDR3 contains 11 residues. CDR1 and CDR2 from the germline V gene are LGHDT and YNNKEL (reference sequence). The V end was cut by 1 base, the J end by 7 bases, with 5 bases between. The CDR3 loop reads CASSQALEQYF. CDR3 in DNA: TGTGCCAGCAGCCAAGCACTTGAGCAGTACTTC.

This clonotype was counted a few times. This chain uses TRBV11-2 with TRBJ1-3; TRBD1 matches 7 bases. From germline, CDR1 is SGHAT and CDR2 FQNNGV. Unmatched junction bases numbered 10, after V lost 4 bases and J lost 4 bases. The CDR3 runs 16 residues. The CDR3 region has the DNA TGTGCCAGCAGCTCCAATCCAGGGGGATCAGGAAACACCATATATTTT. Residues: CASSSNPGGSGNTIYF.

This clonotype has only a few counts. The V gene is TRBV15, the J gene TRBJ2-5; D tentatively fits TRBD1 or TRBD2 (5 bases each). The germline V and J ends were trimmed by 1 base and 1 base, with 13 bases remaining between them. CDR1 and CDR2 (germline): LNHNV, YYDKDF (reference sequence). This CDR3 is built from 16 residues. The DNA for the CDR3 is TGTGCCACCAGCAGAGGACCCTCGGGGACCCAAGAGACCCAGTACTTC. As protein: CATSRGPSGTQETQYF.

This clonotype has at least ten counts. J is TRBJ2-3 and V is TRBV20-1, with D perhaps matching TRBD1 (6 bases). In germline, CDR1 is DFQATT, CDR2 SNEGSKA (reference sequence). The CDR3 consists of 14 residues. CDR3 nucleotide sequence: TGCAGCGTAGCATCGGGTGGGGGCGAGGCTACGCAGTATTTT. This codes for CSVASGGGEATQYF.

The chain uses TRBV7-9 and TRBJ1-2, with 7 nucleotides matching TRBD1. This CDR3 comprises 16 residues. V trimming: 4 bases; J trimming: 7 bases; junction bases outside the gene matches: 15. Germline V gene data show CDR1 as SEHNR and CDR2 as FQNEAQ (reference sequence). Written as DNA, the CDR3 is TGTGCCAGCAGCTCCCGACAGGGTACCCTTGCTAGTGGCTACACCTTC. Encoded protein: CASSSRQGTLASGYTF.

In its sample, this clonotype was seen a few times. The chain joins TRBV28 to TRBJ2-1, with 7 bases lining up with TRBD1. This CDR3 comprises 14 residues. V gave up 3 bases and J gave up 12 bases; unmatched junction bases: 11. The germline CDR1 and CDR2 sequences are MDHEN and SYDVKM. CDR3 sequence (DNA): TGTGCCAGCAGTTTTCGGACAGGAGTTCGTGGGCAGTTCTTC. It is translated as CASSFRTGVRGQFF.

Ten or more counts support this clonotype. The chain joins TRBV12-3 or TRBV12-4 to TRBJ1-1; 9 bases agree with TRBD1. CDR3 size: 15 residues. The V gene end was trimmed by 6 bases and the J gene end by 2 bases; junction bases not matched to a gene: 7. CDR3: CASRRTGVANTEAFF. CDR3 bases: TGTGCCAGCAGAAGGACAGGGGTCGCAAACACTGAAGCTTTCTTT.

V usage is TRBV5-1 and J usage is TRBJ2-2; 8 bases are a match to TRBD2. CDR3 size: 14 residues. Trimming removed 4 bases from V and 4 bases from J; junction bases left unmatched: 3. CDR1 is SGHRS and CDR2 is YFSETQ in the germline V gene. CDR3 nucleotide sequence: TGCGCCAGCAGCATTCGGGAGGGCACCGGGGAGCTGTTTTTT. Protein product: CASSIREGTGELFF.

This clonotype was counted at least ten times. V gene TRBV2 combines with J gene TRBJ2-1; TRBD2 aligns across 7 bases. The length of the CDR3 is 15 residues. The V gene's germline CDR1 is SNHLY and CDR2 FYNNEI. V lost 4 bases and J lost 0; bases outside the gene matches: 3. CDR3 nucleotide sequence: TGTGCCAGCAGTGTGCGCGGGAGCTCCTACAATGAGCAGTTCTTC. It translates to CASSVRGSSYNEQFF.

V and J are TRBV7-2 and TRBJ1-2, with D perhaps matching TRBD1 (5 bases). V was trimmed by 4 bases and J by 4 bases, leaving 10 bases between them. CDR3 length equals 13 residues. Germline CDR1 is SGHTA and CDR2 is FQGNSA. CDR3 protein: CASSSGRSYGYTF. The CDR3 bases are TGTGCCAGCAGCTCGGGACGCTCCTATGGCTACACCTTC.

V and J are TRBV3-1 and TRBJ2-3; 7 positions agree with TRBD1. The end of the DNA is better explained by TRBJ1-5, so the J call may be wrong. This CDR3 comprises 15 residues. Germline V lookup: CDR1 LGHDT, CDR2 YNNKEL (reference sequence). CDR3 loop: CASSPRGGGTDTQHF. The CDR3 bases are TGTGCCAGCAGCCCCAGGGGAGGGGGCACAGATACGCAGCATTTT.

For this clonotype: This may be a read error, as it is one base from a much larger clone. The V gene is TRBV14, the J gene TRBJ2-1; D ambiguous. Germline CDR1 reads SGHDN; CDR2 reads FVKESK. Trimming removed 4 bases from V and 7 bases from J, with 17 bases in between. The CDR3 runs to 15 residues. In DNA form, the CDR3 reads TGTGCCAGCAGCCGAGCCTCGATTCTTCTTAATGAGCAGTTCTTC. This gives the protein CASSRASILLNEQFF.

The chain has TRBV30 and TRBJ1-1; D may be TRBD1 (5 bases). With 7 bases removed from V and 1 base from J, the gap between germline ends came to 13 bases. This CDR3 is 13 amino acids long. Germline V lookup: CDR1 GTSNPN, CDR2 SVGIG (reference sequence). The CDR3 protein is CAYKPGGNTEAFF. The CDR3 DNA follows: TGTGCCTACAAACCCGGGGGGAACACTGAAGCTTTCTTT. The whole variable domain, filled in from reference TRBV30 and TRBJ1-1, reads SQTIHQWPATLVQPVGSPLSLECTVEGTSNPNLYWYRQAAGRGLQLLFYSVGIGQISSEVPQNLSASRPQDRQFILSSKKLLLSDSGFYLCAYKPGGNTEAFFGQGTRLTVV.

This clonotype was observed at least ten times. The V and J genes are TRBV7-2 and TRBJ1-4; no clear D gene. CDR1 and CDR2 (germline): SGHTA, FQGNSA. This CDR3 has 15 amino acids. V lost 3 bases and J 7 bases, leaving 15 bases between the germline ends. CDR3 loop: CASSFEGGILEKLFF. CDR3 sequence (DNA): TGTGCCAGCAGCTTTGAGGGAGGGATCCTTGAAAAACTGTTTTTT. Full variable domain (remainder filled in from reference TRBV7-2 and TRBJ1-4): GAGVSQSPSNKVTEKGKDVELRCDPISGHTALYWYRQSLGQGLEFLIYFQGNSAPDKSGLPSDRFSAERTGGSVSTLTIQRTQQEDSAVYLCASSFEGGILEKLFFGSGTQLSVL.

This clonotype has at least ten counts. The gene calls are TRBV5-1 and TRBJ1-2, with D perhaps matching TRBD1 (6 bases). The CDR3 is made up of 14 amino acids. Germline lookup yields CDR1 SGHRS and CDR2 YFSETQ. V lost 4 bases and J lost 1, with 11 bases in between. The CDR3 DNA sequence: TGCGCCAGCAGCGTCGGGGGCAGTAACTATGGCTACACCTTC. Amino acids: CASSVGGSNYGYTF.

This chain connects TRBV12-3 or TRBV12-4 to TRBJ2-2; D gene ambiguous. Between the trimmed V and J ends, which lost 3 bases and 6 bases, there was a span of 8 bases. CDR3 length: 13 amino acids. The CDR3 bases are TGTGCCAGCAGTTTTCCGTCGGCCGGGGAGCTGTTTTTT. Translated, it gives CASSFPSAGELFF.

The chain carries TRBV20-1 and TRBJ2-5, with D perhaps matching TRBD2 (6 bases). CDR1 DFQATT and CDR2 SNEGSKA come from the germline V gene (reference sequence). Trimming cost V 8 bases and J 4 bases, with 14 bases left between them. The CDR3 sequence is 12 residues long. CDR3 in amino acids: CSTPSSVETQYF. The CDR3 bases are TGCAGTACCCCCTCTAGCGTAGAGACCCAGTACTTC.

This clonotype appeared many times. The rearrangement joins TRBV20-1 to TRBJ1-2; tentative D call: TRBD1 (6 bases). Per germline, CDR1 DFQATT and CDR2 SNEGSKA (reference sequence). The CDR3 has 13 residues. Trimming pared 6 bases from V and 3 bases from J, leaving 14 bases between. CDR3: CSAESGVDYGYTF. CDR3 nucleotides: TGCAGTGCCGAGTCAGGGGTGGACTATGGCTACACCTTC.

This clonotype was observed a handful of times. The chain employs TRBV11-2 and TRBJ2-1, with 9 bases lining up with TRBD1. This CDR3 contains 17 residues. The trim removed 1 base at V and 4 bases at J, leaving 8 bases unmatched. The V gene's germline CDR1 is SGHAT and CDR2 FQNNGV. The CDR3 nucleotides are TGTGCCAGCAGCTTAGGGGTCCGGGACAGGGAATACAATGAGCAGTTCTTC. Its translation is CASSLGVRDREYNEQFF.

V usage is TRBV2 and J usage is TRBJ2-1; TRBD1 matches at 9 bases. Looked up from germline, CDR1 is SNHLY and CDR2 is FYNNEI. The junction had 6 bases not matched to a gene; V was cut back by 7 bases and J by 5 bases. CDR3 size: 14 residues. CDR3 sequence reads: CASNEGQGNNEQFF. The CDR3 region has the DNA TGTGCCAGCAATGAGGGACAGGGAAACAATGAGCAGTTCTTC.

In this sample, this clonotype turned up many times. This chain uses TRBV6-1 with TRBJ2-5; 13 positions match TRBD2. CDR1 is MNHNS, CDR2 SASEGT, per germline. The V and J ends lost 6 bases and 0 bases, in that order; junction bases with no gene match: 7. The CDR3 is 17 residues long. CDR3 DNA sequence: TGTGCCAGCAGCTGGACTAGCGGGAGTCCCCACCAAGAGACCCAGTACTTC. Protein product: CASSWTSGSPHQETQYF.

This clonotype has more than one count but fewer than ten. The chain uses TRBV6-1 and TRBJ2-7; D is possibly TRBD1 or TRBD2 (5 bases each). The V end was cut by 0 bases, the J end by 1 base, with 7 bases between. The CDR3 has 14 residues. Germline CDR1 and CDR2: MNHNS and SASEGT. The CDR3 is CASSEAGESYEQYF. In nucleotides, the CDR3 is TGTGCCAGCAGTGAAGCGGGGGAATCCTACGAGCAGTACTTC.

This clonotype was seen ten or more times. The chain combines TRBV30 with TRBJ2-7; 13 positions agree with TRBD2. CDR3 length: 14 amino acids. Germline V gives CDR1 GTSNPN, CDR2 SVGIG (reference sequence). V lost 5 bases to trimming and J lost 4 bases; unmatched junction nucleotides: 5. For the CDR3, the DNA is TGTGCCTGGCGAAGACTAGCGGGAGGATACGAGCAGTACTTC. This sequence encodes CAWRRLAGGYEQYF.

The table lists this clonotype with many counts. The chain couples TRBV4-1 to TRBJ2-1; 8 nucleotides align to TRBD2. CDR3 size: 13 residues. Germline lookup yields CDR1 MGHRA and CDR2 YSYEKL. V gave up 5 bases and J gave up 9 bases; unmatched junction bases: 6. The CDR3 DNA reads TGCGCCAGCAGCTATTTTAGCGGGGCTGAGCAGTTCTTC. Protein product: CASSYFSGAEQFF.

This clonotype was detected a few times. CDR3 sequence: CASSEGPAGFTGELFF. The CDR3 nucleotides read TGTGCCAGCAGTGAAGGGCCAGCGGGGTTCACCGGGGAGCTGTTTTTT. The gene calls are TRBV2 and TRBJ2-2, with 7 bases that match TRBD2. Trimming removed 1 base from V and 4 bases from J; junction bases left unmatched: 6. The CDR3 length is 16 residues. The germline V gene encodes CDR1 SNHLY and CDR2 FYNNEI. Using reference TRBV2 and TRBJ2-2 for the parts outside the CDR3, the full variable domain is EPEVTQTPSHQVTQMGQEVILRCVPISNHLYFYWYRQILGQKVEFLVSFYNNEISEKSEIFDDQFSVERPDGSNFTLKIRSTKLEDSAMYFCASSEGPAGFTGELFFGEGSRLTVL.